A selection of T cell receptor beta chains follows, all from one sample in a study of beta chain features in type 1 diabetes. Using immunoSEQ multiplex PCR, the repertoire was profiled, and TCRdb retains in-frame clones only, with some absent. Counted here are tens of thousands of clones, around 69% occurring once; the ten biggest clones make up 4.2%. Sequenced input: Tregs from blood. These receptors were obtained from a man younger than 35 with type 1 diabetes. The CDR3 runs from the conserved cysteine through the conserved F or W. A D gene is named only where the DNA matches it firmly. Expanded clones are given a class, and other clones once, few, many or no size at all.

size	D	V	J	CDR3	DNA
-	-	TRBV28	TRBJ2-1	CASSLVVTGRRQFF	TGTGCCAGCAGTTTGGTTGTGACGGGGAGGAGGCAGTTCTTC
-	-	TRBV11-2	TRBJ2-5	CASSLGTLETQYF	TGTGCCAGCAGCCTAGGGACATTAGAGACCCAGTACTTC
few	-	TRBV6-6	TRBJ1-1	CASSYWGGTEAFF	TGTGCCAGCAGTTACTGGGGCGGCACTGAAGCTTTCTTT
-	TRBD1	TRBV29-1	TRBJ2-5	CSVRGQGIETQYF	TGCAGCGTTCGGGGACAGGGGATAGAGACCCAGTACTTC
-	TRBD1	TRBV29-1	TRBJ2-6	CSALTGAGANVLTF	TGCAGCGCCTTGACAGGGGCCGGGGCCAACGTCCTGACTTTC
-	TRBD2	TRBV7-2	TRBJ2-2	CASSLASGRMHGELFF	TGTGCCAGCAGCTTAGCTAGCGGGAGGATGCACGGGGAGCTGTTTTTT
few	-	TRBV28	TRBJ1-1	CASHQGLNTEAFF	TGTGCCAGCCATCAGGGATTGAACACTGAAGCTTTCTTT
few	TRBD1	TRBV5-4	TRBJ1-1	CASSSTGRDTEAFF	TGTGCCAGCAGCTCGACAGGGCGCGACACTGAAGCTTTCTTT
-	TRBD2	TRBV7-2	TRBJ2-5	CASSSRPAGGGETQYF	TGTGCCAGCAGCTCCCGACCAGCGGGCGGGGGGGAGACCCAGTACTTC
few	-	TRBV6-1	TRBJ2-3	CAAGPPDTQYF	TGTGCCGCGGGGCCCCCAGATACGCAGTATTTT
-	-	TRBV7-2	TRBJ2-1	CASSLALSGVWNEQFF	TGTGCCAGCAGCTTAGCCCTCTCGGGAGTATGGAATGAGCAGTTCTTC
-	-	TRBV15	TRBJ1-1	CATSSRFAEAFF	TGTGCCACCAGCAGCAGGTTTGCAGAAGCTTTCTTT
-	TRBD2	TRBV13	TRBJ2-3	CASSSGGAADTQYF	TGTGCCAGCAGCTCCGGGGGGGCCGCAGATACGCAGTATTTT
-	TRBD1	TRBV28	TRBJ2-3	CAIRDRHTDTQYF	TGTGCCATCAGGGACAGGCACACAGATACGCAGTATTTT
-	-	TRBV18	TRBJ1-2	CASSPQVQGESNYGYTF	TGTGCCAGCTCACCACAGGTACAGGGAGAATCGAACTATGGCTACACCTTC
few	-	TRBV10-3	TRBJ2-7	CAISESRNEQYF	TGTGCCATCAGTGAGTCGAGGAACGAGCAGTACTTC
-	-	TRBV18	TRBJ1-6	CASSPSYNSPLHF	TGTGCCAGCTCACCGTCTTATAATTCACCCCTCCACTTT
-	-	TRBV30	TRBJ2-5	CAWMGGGETQYF	TGTGCCTGGATGGGGGGAGGAGAGACCCAGTACTTC
-	TRBD1	TRBV5-1	TRBJ2-5	CASSPTGTVETQYF	TGCGCCAGCAGCCCCACCGGGACAGTTGAGACCCAGTACTTC
-	TRBD1	TRBV9	TRBJ2-7	CASSVAGQGVYEQYF	TGTGCCAGCAGCGTAGCGGGACAGGGGGTGTACGAGCAGTACTTC
-	-	TRBV5-6	TRBJ2-1	CASSPLAWAVYNEQFF	TGTGCCAGCAGCCCGCTAGCTTGGGCAGTCTACAATGAGCAGTTCTTC
-	-	TRBV28	TRBJ2-1	CASSRRGGEQFF	TGTGCCAGCTCTAGGAGGGGGGGTGAGCAGTTCTTC
-	-	TRBV18	TRBJ2-7	CASGHQNEQYF	TGTGCCAGCGGCCACCAAAACGAGCAGTACTTC
-	TRBD1	TRBV11-2	TRBJ2-2	CASSFRRTGGGTGELFF	TGTGCCAGCAGCTTCCGTCGGACAGGGGGCGGTACCGGGGAGCTGTTTTTT
-	TRBD1	TRBV11-2	TRBJ2-7	CASSVKGGHEQYF	TGTGCCAGCAGCGTGAAAGGGGGCCACGAGCAGTACTTC
-	-	TRBV10-3	TRBJ2-3	CAIRGPQRPQYF	TGTGCCATCAGGGGGCCACAACGTCCGCAGTATTTT
-	TRBD1	TRBV28	TRBJ2-7	CASSLRTGGYEQYF	TGTGCCAGCAGCCTTAGGACAGGGGGCTACGAGCAGTACTTC